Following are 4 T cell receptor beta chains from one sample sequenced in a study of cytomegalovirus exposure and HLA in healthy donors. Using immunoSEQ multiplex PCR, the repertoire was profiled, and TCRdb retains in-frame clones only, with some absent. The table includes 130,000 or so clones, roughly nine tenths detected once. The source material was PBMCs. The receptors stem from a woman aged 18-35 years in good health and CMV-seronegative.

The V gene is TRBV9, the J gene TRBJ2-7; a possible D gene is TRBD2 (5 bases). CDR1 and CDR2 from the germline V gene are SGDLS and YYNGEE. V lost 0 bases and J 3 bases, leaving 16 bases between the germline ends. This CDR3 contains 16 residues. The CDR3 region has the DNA TGTGCCAGCAGCGTAGGACCGACCCCGGGAAGCTACGAGCAGTACTTC. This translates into CASSVGPTPGSYEQYF.

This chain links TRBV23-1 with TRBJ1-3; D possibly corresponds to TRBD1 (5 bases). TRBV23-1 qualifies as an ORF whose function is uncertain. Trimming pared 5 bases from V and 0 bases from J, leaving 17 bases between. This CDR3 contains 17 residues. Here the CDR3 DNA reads TGCGCCAGCAGTTCGGACAAATTAGCCAGCTCTGGAAACACCATATATTTT. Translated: CASSSDKLASSGNTIYF.

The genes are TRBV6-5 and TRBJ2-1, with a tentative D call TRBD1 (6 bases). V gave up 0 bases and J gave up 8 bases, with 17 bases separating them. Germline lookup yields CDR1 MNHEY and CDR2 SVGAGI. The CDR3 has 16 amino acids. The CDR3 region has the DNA TGTGCCAGCAGTTACTCGAAACGCCGGGACACCCATGAGCAGTTCTTC. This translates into CASSYSKRRDTHEQFF.

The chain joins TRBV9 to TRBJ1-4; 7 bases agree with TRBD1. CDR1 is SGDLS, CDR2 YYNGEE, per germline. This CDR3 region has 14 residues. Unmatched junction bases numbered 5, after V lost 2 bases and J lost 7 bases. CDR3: CASSVSGGFEKLFF. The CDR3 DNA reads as TGTGCCAGCAGCGTCTCAGGGGGTTTTGAAAAACTGTTTTTT.